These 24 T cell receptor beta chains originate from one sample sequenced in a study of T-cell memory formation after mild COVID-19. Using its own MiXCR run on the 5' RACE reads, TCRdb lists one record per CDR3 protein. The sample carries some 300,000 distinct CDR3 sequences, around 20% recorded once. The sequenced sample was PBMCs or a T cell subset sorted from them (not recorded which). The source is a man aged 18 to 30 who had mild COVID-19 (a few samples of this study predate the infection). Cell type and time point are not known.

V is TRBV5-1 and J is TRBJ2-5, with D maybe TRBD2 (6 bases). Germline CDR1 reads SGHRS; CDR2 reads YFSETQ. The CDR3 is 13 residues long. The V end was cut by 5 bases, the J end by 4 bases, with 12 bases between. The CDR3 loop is CASSITGVETQYF. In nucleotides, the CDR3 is TGCGCCAGCAGTATAACGGGGGTAGAGACCCAGTACTTC.

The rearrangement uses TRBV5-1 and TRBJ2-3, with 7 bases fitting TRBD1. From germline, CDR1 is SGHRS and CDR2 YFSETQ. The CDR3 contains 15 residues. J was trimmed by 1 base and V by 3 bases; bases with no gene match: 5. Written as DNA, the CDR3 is TGCGCCAGCAGCTCCCCCGGGACAGGCACAGATACGCAGTATTTT. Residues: CASSSPGTGTDTQYF.

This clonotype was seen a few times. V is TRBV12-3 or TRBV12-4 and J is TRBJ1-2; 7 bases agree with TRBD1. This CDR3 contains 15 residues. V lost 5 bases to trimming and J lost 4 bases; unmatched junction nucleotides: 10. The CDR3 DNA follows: TGTGCCAGCAGTCCGACAGGGTTTGGAAGCTATGGCTACACCTTC. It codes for CASSPTGFGSYGYTF.

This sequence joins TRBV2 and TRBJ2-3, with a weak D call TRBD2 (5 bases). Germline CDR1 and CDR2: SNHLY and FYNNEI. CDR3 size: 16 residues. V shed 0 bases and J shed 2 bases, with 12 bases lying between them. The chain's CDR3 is CASSEALLGATDTQYF. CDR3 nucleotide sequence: TGTGCCAGCAGTGAAGCGCTTCTGGGAGCCACAGATACGCAGTATTTT.

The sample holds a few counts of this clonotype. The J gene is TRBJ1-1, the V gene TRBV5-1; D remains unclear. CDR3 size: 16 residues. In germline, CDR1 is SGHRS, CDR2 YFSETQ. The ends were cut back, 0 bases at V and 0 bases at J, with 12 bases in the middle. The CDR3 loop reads CASSLGSAGVNTEAFF. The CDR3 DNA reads TGCGCCAGCAGCTTGGGGTCCGCCGGGGTGAACACTGAAGCTTTCTTT.

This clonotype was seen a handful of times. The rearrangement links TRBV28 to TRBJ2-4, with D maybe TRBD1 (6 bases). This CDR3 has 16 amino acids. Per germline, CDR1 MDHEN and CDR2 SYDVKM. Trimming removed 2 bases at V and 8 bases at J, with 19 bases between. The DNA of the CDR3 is TGTGCCAGCAGTTTAGACTCTGGACAGTCTAGGGACATTCAGTACTTC. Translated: CASSLDSGQSRDIQYF. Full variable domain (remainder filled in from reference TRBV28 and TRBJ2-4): DVKVTQSSRYLVKRTGEKVFLECVQDMDHENMFWYRQDPGLGLRLIYFSYDVKMKEKGDIPEGYSVSREKKERFSLILESASTNQTSMYLCASSLDSGQSRDIQYFGAGTRLSVL.

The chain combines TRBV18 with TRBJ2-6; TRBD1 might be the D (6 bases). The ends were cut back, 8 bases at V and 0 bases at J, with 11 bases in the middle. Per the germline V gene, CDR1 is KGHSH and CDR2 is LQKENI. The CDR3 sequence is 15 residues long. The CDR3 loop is CASTTGFSGANVLTF. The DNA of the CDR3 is TGTGCCAGCACGACAGGTTTCTCTGGGGCCAACGTCCTGACTTTC.

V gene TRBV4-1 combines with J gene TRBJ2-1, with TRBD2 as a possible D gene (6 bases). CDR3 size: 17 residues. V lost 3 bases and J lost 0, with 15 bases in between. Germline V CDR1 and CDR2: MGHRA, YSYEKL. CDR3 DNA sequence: TGCGCCAGCAGCCATCCCCGGGGGACTGGCTCCTACAATGAGCAGTTCTTC. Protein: CASSHPRGTGSYNEQFF.

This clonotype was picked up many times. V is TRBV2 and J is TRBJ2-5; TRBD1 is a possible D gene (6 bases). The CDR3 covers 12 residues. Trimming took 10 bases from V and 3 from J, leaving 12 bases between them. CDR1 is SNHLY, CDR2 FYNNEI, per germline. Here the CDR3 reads CATSEGEETQYF. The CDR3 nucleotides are TGTGCCACCTCCGAGGGGGAAGAGACCCAGTACTTC.

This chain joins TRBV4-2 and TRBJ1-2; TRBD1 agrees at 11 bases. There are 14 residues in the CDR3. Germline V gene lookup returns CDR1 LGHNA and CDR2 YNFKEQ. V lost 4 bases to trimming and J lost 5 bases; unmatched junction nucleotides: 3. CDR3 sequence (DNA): TGTGCCAGCAGCCGGACAGGGGGCGCGTATGGCTACACCTTC. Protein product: CASSRTGGAYGYTF.

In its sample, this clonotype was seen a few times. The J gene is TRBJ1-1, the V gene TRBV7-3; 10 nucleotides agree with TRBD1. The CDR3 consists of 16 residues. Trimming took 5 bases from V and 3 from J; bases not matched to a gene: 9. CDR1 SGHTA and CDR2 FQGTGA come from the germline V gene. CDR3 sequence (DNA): TGTGCCAGCAGCGCCCGGGACAGGGGAGTTGACACTGAAGCTTTCTTT. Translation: CASSARDRGVDTEAFF.

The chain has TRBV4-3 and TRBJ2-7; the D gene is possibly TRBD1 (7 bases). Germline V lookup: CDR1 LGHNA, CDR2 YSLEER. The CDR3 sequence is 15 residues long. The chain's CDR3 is CASSQSRGVSCEQYV. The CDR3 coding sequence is TGCGCCAGCAGCCAAAGCAGGGGGGTGTCCTGCGAGCAGTACGTC.

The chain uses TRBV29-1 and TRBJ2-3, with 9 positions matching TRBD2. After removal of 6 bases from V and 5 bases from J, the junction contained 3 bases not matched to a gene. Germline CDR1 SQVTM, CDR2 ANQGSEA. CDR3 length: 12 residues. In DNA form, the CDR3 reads TGCAGCGTGGCGGGGGGGAGAGATACGCAGTATTTT. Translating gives CSVAGGRDTQYF.

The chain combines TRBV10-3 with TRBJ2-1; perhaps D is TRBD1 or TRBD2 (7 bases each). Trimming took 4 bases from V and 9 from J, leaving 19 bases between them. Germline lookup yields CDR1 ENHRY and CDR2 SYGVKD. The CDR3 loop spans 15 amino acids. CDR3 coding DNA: TGTGCCATCAGTGGAGGGGGGAGGGGGCAGGGTGAGCAGTTCTTC. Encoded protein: CAISGGGRGQGEQFF.

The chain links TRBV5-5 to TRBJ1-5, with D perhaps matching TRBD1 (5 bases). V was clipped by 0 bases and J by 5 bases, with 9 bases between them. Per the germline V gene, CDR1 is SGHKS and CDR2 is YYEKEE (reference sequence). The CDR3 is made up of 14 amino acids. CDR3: CASSLVGGDQPQHF. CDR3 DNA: TGTGCCAGCAGCTTGGTCGGGGGGGATCAGCCCCAGCATTTT.

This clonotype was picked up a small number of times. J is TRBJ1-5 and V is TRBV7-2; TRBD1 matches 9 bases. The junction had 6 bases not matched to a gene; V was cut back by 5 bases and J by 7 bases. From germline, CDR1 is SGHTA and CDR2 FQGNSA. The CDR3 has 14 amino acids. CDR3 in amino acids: CASSEDRGGQPQHF. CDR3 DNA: TGTGCCAGCAGCGAGGACAGGGGAGGCCAGCCCCAGCATTTT.

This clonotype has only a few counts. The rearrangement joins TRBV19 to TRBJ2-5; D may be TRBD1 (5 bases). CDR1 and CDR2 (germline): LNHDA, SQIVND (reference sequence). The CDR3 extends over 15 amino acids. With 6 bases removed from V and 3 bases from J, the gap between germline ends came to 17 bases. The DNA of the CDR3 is TGTGCCAGTAGAAGAGACAGACGTCGGGAAGAGACCCAGTACTTC. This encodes CASRRDRRREETQYF.

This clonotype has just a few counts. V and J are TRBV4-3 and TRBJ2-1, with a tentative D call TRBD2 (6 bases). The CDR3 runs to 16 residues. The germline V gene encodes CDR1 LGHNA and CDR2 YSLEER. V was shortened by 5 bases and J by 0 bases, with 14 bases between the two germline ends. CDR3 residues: CASSGWEVSSYNEQFF. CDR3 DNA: TGCGCCAGCAGCGGGTGGGAGGTAAGCTCCTACAATGAGCAGTTCTTC.

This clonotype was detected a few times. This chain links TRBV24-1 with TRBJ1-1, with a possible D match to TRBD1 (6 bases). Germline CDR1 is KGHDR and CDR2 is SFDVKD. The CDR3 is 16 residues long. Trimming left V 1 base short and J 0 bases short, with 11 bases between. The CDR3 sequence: CATSDFKGDLNTEAFF. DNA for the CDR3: TGTGCCACCAGTGATTTCAAGGGGGACTTGAACACTGAAGCTTTCTTT.

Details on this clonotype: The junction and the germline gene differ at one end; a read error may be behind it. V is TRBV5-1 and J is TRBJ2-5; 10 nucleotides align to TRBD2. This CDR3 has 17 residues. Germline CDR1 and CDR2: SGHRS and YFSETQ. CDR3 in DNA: TGCGCCAGCAGCTTGGGTAGCGGGGGGCCCCCCCAACAGACCCAGTACTTC. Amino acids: CASSLGSGGPPQQTQYF.

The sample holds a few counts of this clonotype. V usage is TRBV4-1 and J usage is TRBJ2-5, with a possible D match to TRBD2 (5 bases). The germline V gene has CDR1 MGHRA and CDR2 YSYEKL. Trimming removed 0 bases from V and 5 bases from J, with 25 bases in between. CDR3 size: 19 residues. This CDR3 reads CASSQDQPGLSPSWETQYF. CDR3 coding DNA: TGCGCCAGCAGCCAAGATCAACCAGGACTTAGCCCCTCGTGGGAGACCCAGTACTTC.

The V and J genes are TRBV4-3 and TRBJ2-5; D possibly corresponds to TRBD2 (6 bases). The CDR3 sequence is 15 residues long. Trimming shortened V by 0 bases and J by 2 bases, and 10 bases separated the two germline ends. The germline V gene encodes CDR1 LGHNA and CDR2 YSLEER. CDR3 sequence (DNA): TGCGCCAGCAGCCAAGATTTAGCGGCTCAAGAGACCCAGTACTTC. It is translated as CASSQDLAAQETQYF.

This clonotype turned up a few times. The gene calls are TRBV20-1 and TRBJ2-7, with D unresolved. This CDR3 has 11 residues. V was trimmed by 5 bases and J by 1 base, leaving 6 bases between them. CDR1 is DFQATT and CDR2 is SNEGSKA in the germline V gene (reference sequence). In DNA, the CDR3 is TGCAGTGCTGCGGAGTCCTACGAGCAGTACTTC. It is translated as CSAAESYEQYF.

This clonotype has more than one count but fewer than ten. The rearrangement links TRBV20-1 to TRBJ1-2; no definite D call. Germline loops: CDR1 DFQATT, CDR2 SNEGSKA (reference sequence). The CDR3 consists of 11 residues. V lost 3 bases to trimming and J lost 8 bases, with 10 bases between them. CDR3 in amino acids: CSASSIGGYTF. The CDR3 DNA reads TGCAGTGCTAGCTCGATCGGCGGCTACACCTTC.